This TCR beta chain was retrieved from a study of T cells in Graves' hyperthyroidism and ophthalmopathy. The CDR3 consists of 12 residues. V lost 6 bases and J 4 bases, leaving 9 bases between the germline ends. The germline CDR1 and CDR2 sequences are MNHNS and SASEGT. RNA transcripts gave rise to amplified TCR beta CDR3 regions. In the first-round RT-PCR of the TCR CDR3, the HTBI primer set was used. One entry per CDR3 protein results from TCRdb running MiXCR on the multiplex PCR reads. The sample holds about 250,000 distinct CDR3 sequences, almost 25% seen once. The chain is built from TRBV6-1 and TRBJ1-2, with TRBD1 as a possible D gene (6 bases). Material for sequencing was blood. This clonotype originated in a woman in her 40s with Graves' ophthalmopathy. The CDR3 region has the DNA TGTGCCAGCAGGACAGGTCCCTATGGCTACACCTTC. Translating it yields CASRTGPYGYTF.